Following are 13 T cell receptor beta chains from one sample sequenced in a study of regulatory dendritic cells for organ transplantation. Sequencing used immunoSEQ multiplex PCR; TCRdb keeps in-frame clones, though not all of them. The table shows about 34,000 clones, with 85% to 90% occurring only once. Specimen: naive CD4+ T cells from blood. Noted subset: CD45RA+ naive T cells. The receptors here all came from a human donor in good health.

The genes are TRBV6-5 and TRBJ2-7; D unclear. Germline CDR1 and CDR2: MNHEY and SVGAGI. V lost 6 bases, J lost 0 bases, and 15 bases lay in between. CDR3 length: 15 amino acids. The CDR3 DNA reads TGTGCCAGCAGGAGAAGATACCCAGACTCCTACGAGCAGTACTTC. Its protein product is CASRRRYPDSYEQYF.

The chain is built from TRBV30 and TRBJ2-5, with TRBD1 as a possible D gene (5 bases). Per germline, CDR1 GTSNPN and CDR2 SVGIG (reference sequence). The CDR3 length is 13 residues. V was shortened by 0 bases and J by 3 bases, with 8 bases between the two germline ends. This CDR3 reads CAWSVEQEETQYF. In nucleotides, the CDR3 is TGTGCCTGGAGTGTAGAACAGGAAGAGACCCAGTACTTC.

The chain couples TRBV18 to TRBJ1-3, with D hard to call. The CDR3 is 15 residues long. Trimming shortened V by 3 bases and J by 4 bases, and 13 bases separated the two germline ends. The germline V gene has CDR1 KGHSH and CDR2 LQKENI. The CDR3: CASSPESGSGNTIYF. For the CDR3, the DNA is TGTGCCAGCTCACCGGAATCGGGTTCGGGAAACACCATATATTTT. The full variable domain, rest sourced from reference TRBV18 and TRBJ1-3, is NAGVMQNPRHLVRRRGQEARLRCSPMKGHSHVYWYRQLPEEGLKFMVYLQKENIIDESGMPKERFSAEFPKEGPSILRIQQVVRGDSAAYFCASSPESGSGNTIYFGEGSWLTVV.

V and J are TRBV11-2 and TRBJ2-2; the match to TRBD2 covers 9 bases. This CDR3 has 17 amino acids. J was trimmed by 0 bases and V by 1 base; bases with no gene match: 3. Looked up from germline, CDR1 is SGHAT and CDR2 is FQNNGV. The CDR3 bases are TGTGCCAGCAGCTTAGGGCTAGCGGGAACGAACACCGGGGAGCTGTTTTTT. It translates to CASSLGLAGTNTGELFF. Based on the CDR3 plus reference TRBV11-2 and TRBJ2-2, the full variable domain is EAGVAQSPRYKIIEKRQSVAFWCNPISGHATLYWYQQILGQGPKLLIQFQNNGVVDDSQLPKDRFSAERLKGVDSTLKIQPAKLEDSAVYLCASSLGLAGTNTGELFFGEGSRLTVL.

The chain is built from TRBV10-3 and TRBJ1-1; TRBD1 aligns across 9 bases. Per germline, CDR1 ENHRY and CDR2 SYGVKD. Unmatched junction bases numbered 12, after V lost 6 bases and J lost 4 bases. The CDR3 totals 16 residues. The CDR3 loop is CAISTGPGQGPTEAFF. The CDR3 nucleotides are TGTGCCATCAGCACCGGGCCGGGACAGGGACCCACTGAAGCTTTCTTT.

CDR3 nucleotide sequence: TGTGCCAGCAGCTTGTATCGAGACCCCGGGACAGGTTATGGCTACACCTTC. As protein: CASSLYRDPGTGYGYTF. The chain couples TRBV5-4 to TRBJ1-2; TRBD1 matches 8 bases. Trimming took 1 base from V and 5 from J; bases not matched to a gene: 13. Germline-derived CDR1 and CDR2 are SGHNT and YYREEE (reference sequence). The CDR3 sequence is 17 residues long.

The V gene is TRBV28, the J gene TRBJ2-2; no clear D gene. V was pared by 3 bases and J by 4 bases, with 6 bases between. Germline V CDR1 and CDR2: MDHEN, SYDVKM. The CDR3 contains 13 residues. This CDR3 is CASSLGSTGELFF. In DNA form, the CDR3 reads TGTGCCAGCAGTTTGGGGTCCACCGGGGAGCTGTTTTTT.

The chain has TRBV28 and TRBJ1-5; tentative D call: TRBD1 (5 bases). With 6 bases removed from V and 5 bases from J, the gap between germline ends came to 23 bases. There are 17 residues in the CDR3. Germline V CDR1 and CDR2: MDHEN, SYDVKM. The CDR3 bases are TGTGCCAGCAGCCCAAAAAGATATCGGCAGGGCGATCAGCCCCAGCATTTT. Translated, it gives CASSPKRYRQGDQPQHF.

The genes are TRBV6-6 and TRBJ2-2; D call uncertain. Per germline, CDR1 MNHNY and CDR2 SVGAGI (reference sequence). The CDR3 length is 14 residues. Trimming shortened V by 6 bases and J by 1 base, and 9 bases separated the two germline ends. CDR3 sequence: CASSPTRNTGELFF. CDR3 DNA: TGTGCCAGCAGCCCCACCCGGAACACCGGGGAGCTGTTTTTT.

This chain uses TRBV28 with TRBJ2-7, with TRBD2 matching over 8 bases. Losses at the gene ends were 7 bases for V and 4 bases for J; bases not matched to a gene: 9. The V gene's germline CDR1 is MDHEN and CDR2 SYDVKM. CDR3 size: 14 residues. CDR3 in amino acids: CASTRAGRAYEQYF. CDR3 DNA sequence: TGTGCCAGCACCCGGGCCGGGAGGGCATACGAGCAGTACTTC.

V and J are TRBV7-3 and TRBJ2-5; 16 bases are shared with TRBD2. The CDR3 has 17 amino acids. V dropped 4 bases and J dropped 1; count of bases not matched to a gene: 3. Germline V gene lookup returns CDR1 SGHTA and CDR2 FQGTGA. The CDR3 loop is CASSSGLAGGGQETQYF. The CDR3 DNA sequence: TGTGCCAGCAGCTCGGGACTAGCGGGAGGGGGCCAAGAGACCCAGTACTTC.

This clone was seen only once. The rearrangement links TRBV23-1 to TRBJ1-2; D ambiguous. TRBV23-1 is known as an ORF, though its function is uncertain. The germline V and J ends were trimmed by 0 bases and 2 bases, with 13 bases remaining between them. This CDR3 has 16 residues. CDR3 sequence: CASSQSRRIPNYGYTF. The DNA for the CDR3 is TGCGCCAGCAGTCAATCTAGGAGGATACCGAACTATGGCTACACCTTC.

This chain connects TRBV7-9 to TRBJ1-6; 9 bases are a match to TRBD1. Germline loops: CDR1 SEHNR, CDR2 FQNEAQ (reference sequence). The CDR3 is 15 amino acids. V gave up 1 base and J gave up 9 bases; unmatched junction bases: 4. The DNA for the CDR3 is TGTGCCAGCAGCTTAGAGGGACAGGGTTTTTCACCCCTCCACTTT. Its protein product is CASSLEGQGFSPLHF. Full variable domain (outside the CDR3, taken from reference TRBV7-9 and TRBJ1-6): DTGVSQNPRHKITKRGQNVTFRCDPISEHNRLYWYRQTLGQGPEFLTYFQNEAQLEKSRLLSDRFSAERPKGSFSTLEIQRTEQGDSAMYLCASSLEGQGFSPLHFGNGTRLTVT.